The sample holds many counts of the clone carrying this T cell receptor (beta chain). Trimming removed 0 bases at V and 7 bases at J, with 16 bases between. From germline, CDR1 is DFQATT and CDR2 SNEGSKA (reference sequence). The CDR3 sequence is 14 residues long. What was amplified from RNA transcripts were TCR beta CDR3 regions. First-round RT-PCR of the TCR CDR3 relied on the HTBI primer set. Using its own MiXCR run on the multiplex PCR reads, TCRdb lists one record per CDR3 protein. The sample contains about 130,000 distinct CDR3 sequences, around 20% of which appear only once. The sample is drawn from a study of T cells in Graves' hyperthyroidism and ophthalmopathy. Lactation, pregnancy, other autoimmune disease or uncontrolled infection excluded patients.

The sequenced sample was blood. This chain connects TRBV20-1 to TRBJ2-7; a possible D gene is TRBD2 (6 bases). The clonotype was recovered from a woman in her 50s with Graves' hyperthyroidism that later progressed to Graves' ophthalmopathy. The CDR3 nucleotides read TGCAGTGCTAGAGATAGGGCGGGGTCTGGGGAGCAGTACTTC. Translating it yields CSARDRAGSGEQYF.